This T cell receptor (beta chain) appears in the sequencing data of a study of cytomegalovirus exposure and HLA in healthy donors. Findings of the study overall: Within an earlier analysis, most TCR beta V segments proved productive either about 87% or about 30% of the time. Roughly uniform sequencing depth across donors was assumed, possibly incorrectly. TRBV6-2, TRBV6-3 and some other V segments were unresolvable in 87-base-pair reads.

The PCR ran on 60 Vbeta and 13 Jbeta primers. Here immunoSEQ multiplex PCR was the method, and the copy in TCRdb shows in-frame clones only, minus some. The sample carries about 160,000 clones, about three quarters recorded once. The donors (healthy individuals) were bone marrow donors. Trimming removed 8 bases from V and 0 bases from J; junction bases left unmatched: 1. The germline gives CDR1 SNHLY, CDR2 FYNNEI. The CDR3 has 15 amino acids. This clone appeared a single time. Its antigen is not known. This chain joins TRBV2 and TRBJ1-6, with 10 nucleotides matching TRBD1. Sequencing input: PBMCs. The TCR was taken from a woman in her 30s in good health and CMV-seronegative. The CDR3 bases are TGTGCCAGCGGGGACAGGGGCTCCTATAATTCACCCCTCCACTTT. Protein: CASGDRGSYNSPLHF.